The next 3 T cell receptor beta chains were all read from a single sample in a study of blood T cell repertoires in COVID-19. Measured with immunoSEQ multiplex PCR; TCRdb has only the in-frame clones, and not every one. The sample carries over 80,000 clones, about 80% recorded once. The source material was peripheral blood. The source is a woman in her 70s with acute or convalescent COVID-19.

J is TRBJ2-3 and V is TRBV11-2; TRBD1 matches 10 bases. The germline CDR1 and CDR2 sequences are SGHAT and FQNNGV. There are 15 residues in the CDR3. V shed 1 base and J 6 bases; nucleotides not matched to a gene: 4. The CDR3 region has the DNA TGTGCCAGCAGCTTAGGACAGGGGGCAGTGGATACGCAGTATTTT. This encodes CASSLGQGAVDTQYF.

The CDR3 loop reads CASRNTGGIGNEQFF. CDR3 bases: TGTGCCAGCAGAAACACAGGGGGAATCGGGAATGAGCAGTTCTTC. V is TRBV7-2 and J is TRBJ2-1; 8 bases agree with TRBD1. Germline loops: CDR1 SGHTA, CDR2 FQGNSA. The CDR3 totals 15 residues. V shed 6 bases and J 7 bases; nucleotides not matched to a gene: 11. Using reference TRBV7-2 and TRBJ2-1 for the parts outside the CDR3, the full variable domain is GAGVSQSPSNKVTEKGKDVELRCDPISGHTALYWYRQSLGQGLEFLIYFQGNSAPDKSGLPSDRFSAERTGGSVSTLTIQRTQQEDSAVYLCASRNTGGIGNEQFFGPGTRLTVL.

The CDR3 DNA is TGTGCCAGCAGTTTATACAGGGCGAACTATGGCTACACCTTC. It translates to CASSLYRANYGYTF. The chain uses TRBV28 and TRBJ1-2; D is perhaps TRBD1 (6 bases). V lost 1 base, J lost 2 bases, and 8 bases lay in between. CDR3 length: 14 residues. In germline, CDR1 is MDHEN, CDR2 SYDVKM.